The 30 T cell receptor beta chains in this list originate from one sample, sequenced in a study of glioma-infiltrating T cells after dendritic cell vaccination (dated by TCRdb to 2016 to 2017). The library came from the immunoSEQ multiplex PCR assay. TCRdb stores this immuneACCESS table with in-frame sequences only. Part of the clones is absent; in the studies checked, under half of the shortfall reflects unresolved V genes, and no reason is known for the rest. Here the sample has about 50,000 clones; about 85% occur a single time. Clones ranked in the top ten supply about an eighth of the sample. The material sequenced was blood, taken before dendritic cell vaccination. These receptors were obtained from a human donor with glioblastoma.

The V and J genes are TRBV6-1 and TRBJ1-2, with D possibly being TRBD1 (6 bases). Germline V lookup: CDR1 MNHNS, CDR2 SASEGT. Trimming took off 6 bases at V and 5 bases at J, with 10 bases between the two ends. The CDR3 sequence is 12 residues long. Written as DNA, the CDR3 is TGTGCCAGCAGCCAGGGGAATTATGGCTACACCTTC. It yields the protein CASSQGNYGYTF.

J is TRBJ2-1 and V is TRBV4-2; a weak D match, TRBD2 (6 bases). The CDR3 totals 14 residues. CDR1 LGHNA and CDR2 YNFKEQ come from the germline V gene. Trimming took off 0 bases at V and 7 bases at J, with 10 bases between the two ends. CDR3 protein: CASSQDGSVNEQFF. The CDR3 DNA sequence: TGTGCCAGCAGCCAAGACGGGAGTGTTAATGAGCAGTTCTTC.

The chain joins TRBV25-1 to TRBJ2-3; 9 bases fit TRBD2. Germline V CDR1 and CDR2: MGHDK, SYGVNS. Trimming cost V 6 bases and J 2 bases; bases outside gene matches: 3. The CDR3 extends over 14 amino acids. The CDR3 DNA follows: TGTGCCAGCAGGGCTAGCGGGGCCACAGATACGCAGTATTTT. This codes for CASRASGATDTQYF.

V gene TRBV4-3 combines with J gene TRBJ1-3; 8 bases match TRBD1. Per the germline V gene, CDR1 is LGHNA and CDR2 is YSLEER. J lost 3 bases, V lost 1 base, and 2 bases had no gene match. The length of the CDR3 is 15 residues. CDR3 bases: TGCGCCAGCAGCCAAGTCGACAGGGGTGGAAACACCATATATTTT. It translates to CASSQVDRGGNTIYF.

V gene TRBV5-1 combines with J gene TRBJ2-1; the match to TRBD2 covers 7 bases. Germline trimming cut 4 bases from V and 7 bases from J; bases unmatched to any gene: 11. CDR1 is SGHRS and CDR2 is YFSETQ in the germline V gene. The CDR3 spans 15 residues. The DNA for the CDR3 is TGCGCCAGCAGCGACTCGCGGGAGACCTTGAATGAGCAGTTCTTC. Translation: CASSDSRETLNEQFF.

The chain links TRBV6-6 to TRBJ2-1, with TRBD2 identical over 12 bases. This CDR3 has 14 residues. Germline trimming cut 6 bases from V and 8 bases from J; bases unmatched to any gene: 5. Germline V gene lookup returns CDR1 MNHNY and CDR2 SVGAGI (reference sequence). The DNA for the CDR3 is TGTGCCAGCAGAGTACTAGCGGGGGGCGATGAGCAGTTCTTC. As protein: CASRVLAGGDEQFF.

This clone was recorded once. The gene calls are TRBV30 and TRBJ1-3; D is perhaps TRBD1 (5 bases). CDR3 size: 16 residues. Trimming removed 1 base from V and 0 bases from J, with 13 bases in between. Germline-derived CDR1 and CDR2 are GTSNPN and SVGIG (reference sequence). In DNA, the CDR3 is TGTGCCTGGAGTGGAGAGCCAGGGTACTCTGGAAACACCATATATTTT. Amino acid sequence: CAWSGEPGYSGNTIYF.

The chain carries TRBV5-6 and TRBJ1-1; unclear D gene. From germline, CDR1 is SGHDT and CDR2 YYEEEE. CDR3 length: 15 residues. Trimming cost V 0 bases and J 0 bases, with 9 bases left between them. CDR3 sequence reads: CASSLGVDMNTEAFF. Here the CDR3 DNA reads TGTGCCAGCAGCTTGGGGGTAGACATGAACACTGAAGCTTTCTTT.

The rearrangement uses TRBV4-3 and TRBJ2-7, with D perhaps TRBD1 (6 bases). Germline CDR1 and CDR2: LGHNA and YSLEER. V lost 0 bases, J lost 2 bases, and 11 bases lay in between. This CDR3 spans 15 amino acids. The CDR3 sequence is CASSQDRGSPYEQYF. CDR3 DNA: TGCGCCAGCAGCCAAGATAGGGGGAGCCCCTACGAGCAGTACTTC.

The J gene is TRBJ1-5, the V gene TRBV7-2, with TRBD1 as a possible D gene (6 bases). The CDR3 has 15 residues. The V gene lost 1 base and the J gene lost 3 bases, with 10 bases spanning the gap. The germline CDR1 and CDR2 sequences are SGHTA and FQGNSA. This CDR3 reads CASSLERGHNQPQHF. DNA for the CDR3: TGTGCCAGCAGCTTAGAACGGGGACACAATCAGCCCCAGCATTTT.

V is TRBV15 and J is TRBJ1-1; perhaps TRBD1 as D (6 bases). The CDR3 is made up of 15 amino acids. The V end was cut by 3 bases, the J end by 6 bases, with 17 bases between. CDR1 LNHNV and CDR2 YYDKDF come from the germline V gene (reference sequence). CDR3 sequence reads: CATSRDKGQGSEAFF. The CDR3, as DNA: TGTGCCACCAGCAGGGACAAAGGGCAGGGGTCTGAAGCTTTCTTT.

This clone was counted only a few times. V usage is TRBV5-6 and J usage is TRBJ2-1; 7 bases match TRBD1. This CDR3 contains 16 residues. The germline V gene has CDR1 SGHDT and CDR2 YYEEEE. Trimming took 3 bases from V and 0 from J; bases not matched to a gene: 6. Here the CDR3 reads CASSSIQGSSYNEQFF. For the CDR3, the DNA is TGTGCCAGCAGCTCAATACAGGGGAGCTCCTACAATGAGCAGTTCTTC.

This sequence joins TRBV30 and TRBJ1-2; no clear D. Germline CDR1 GTSNPN, CDR2 SVGIG (reference sequence). The V end was cut by 4 bases, the J end by 2 bases, with 8 bases between. The CDR3 is made up of 12 amino acids. Here the CDR3 reads CAWTGQNYGYTF. Here the CDR3 DNA reads TGTGCCTGGACGGGTCAGAACTATGGCTACACCTTC. Looking up the rest from reference TRBV30 and TRBJ1-2 gives the full variable domain: SQTIHQWPATLVQPVGSPLSLECTVEGTSNPNLYWYRQAAGRGLQLLFYSVGIGQISSEVPQNLSASRPQDRQFILSSKKLLLSDSGFYLCAWTGQNYGYTFGSGTRLTVV.

This chain uses TRBV4-3 with TRBJ1-4, with TRBD1 matching over 8 bases. Germline lookup yields CDR1 LGHNA and CDR2 YSLEER. V shed 1 base, J shed 5 bases, and the junction held 12 bases outside the gene matches. The CDR3 contains 18 residues. The CDR3 sequence is CASSQGGRRGQGNEKLFF. CDR3 in DNA: TGCGCCAGCAGCCAAGGTGGTCGCAGGGGGCAAGGGAATGAAAAACTGTTTTTT.

This clone has a single count. The gene calls are TRBV11-2 and TRBJ1-5; perhaps TRBD1 as D (5 bases). Germline CDR1 SGHAT, CDR2 FQNNGV. CDR3 length: 15 amino acids. V was cut by 5 bases and J by 3 bases, with 14 bases left in between. The CDR3 loop is CASSMDTNINQPQHF. The CDR3 region has the DNA TGTGCCAGCAGCATGGACACGAATATCAATCAGCCCCAGCATTTT.

This sequence joins TRBV18 and TRBJ2-7; 11 nucleotides line up with TRBD2. V was clipped by 8 bases and J by 1 base; unmatched bases: 4. The germline V gene has CDR1 KGHSH and CDR2 LQKENI. The CDR3 loop spans 14 amino acids. The CDR3 sequence is CASTLAGGSYEQYF. As DNA, the CDR3 is TGTGCCAGCACCCTAGCGGGAGGTTCCTACGAGCAGTACTTC.

V usage is TRBV7-3 and J usage is TRBJ2-3, with TRBD2 identical over 8 bases. The trim removed 1 base at V and 2 bases at J, leaving 5 bases unmatched. The CDR3 consists of 16 residues. Germline-derived CDR1 and CDR2 are SGHTA and FQGTGA. Here the CDR3 reads CASSLKAGAFTDTQYF. The CDR3 coding sequence is TGTGCCAGCAGCTTAAAAGCGGGAGCCTTCACAGATACGCAGTATTTT.

This clone was seen only once. This chain uses TRBV7-2 with TRBJ2-3, with TRBD2 identical over 12 bases. The CDR3 contains 14 residues. Trimming at V came to 5 bases and at J to 7 bases, leaving 4 bases not matched to a gene. Germline V CDR1 and CDR2: SGHTA, FQGNSA. Here the CDR3 reads CASSKRTSGNTQYF. CDR3 bases: TGTGCCAGCAGCAAAAGGACTAGCGGGAATACGCAGTATTTT.

The CDR3 DNA sequence: TGTGCCAGTAGGACAGGGACTGCGTTCTTCTATGGCTACACCTTC. Translating gives CASRTGTAFFYGYTF. The genes are TRBV27 and TRBJ1-2, with 8 bases lining up with TRBD1. V shed 9 bases, J shed 4 bases, and the junction held 13 bases outside the gene matches. The germline V gene has CDR1 MNHEY and CDR2 SMNVEV (reference sequence). The CDR3 is 15 amino acids.

This chain connects TRBV5-6 to TRBJ1-2; possibly TRBD1 for D (6 bases). Germline CDR1 and CDR2: SGHDT and YYEEEE. V was cut by 4 bases and J by 1 base, with 23 bases left in between. This CDR3 region has 18 residues. The CDR3: CASSEGVAGVSLNYGYTF. Written as DNA, the CDR3 is TGTGCCAGCAGCGAAGGGGTTGCAGGGGTTTCGCTTAACTATGGCTACACCTTC. Full variable domain (rest looked up from reference TRBV5-6 and TRBJ1-2): DAGVTQSPTHLIKTRGQQVTLRCSPKSGHDTVSWYQQALGQGPQFIFQYYEEEERQRGNFPDRFSGHQFPNYSSELNVNALLLGDSALYLCASSEGVAGVSLNYGYTFGSGTRLTVV.

The CDR3 DNA sequence: TGTGCCATCAGTGAATTGGCGGACACTGAAGCTTTCTTT. Protein product: CAISELADTEAFF. The rearrangement links TRBV10-3 to TRBJ1-1; D ambiguous. There are 13 residues in the CDR3. V was shortened by 3 bases and J by 3 bases, with 8 bases between the two germline ends. Germline loops: CDR1 ENHRY, CDR2 SYGVKD.

This clone was found once. This chain joins TRBV10-2 and TRBJ2-5; TRBD2 might be the D (6 bases). Germline V gives CDR1 WSHSY, CDR2 SAAADI. Trimming took off 0 bases at V and 7 bases at J, with 15 bases between the two ends. The CDR3 sequence is 15 residues long. CDR3 protein: CASSESRIAGGTQYF. The CDR3 nucleotides are TGCGCCAGCAGTGAGTCTCGAATTGCCGGGGGGACCCAGTACTTC.

In its sample, this clone was seen once. The rearrangement links TRBV13 to TRBJ2-4; 8 positions agree with TRBD1. Trimming took 1 base from V and 10 from J; bases not matched to a gene: 9. The CDR3 runs to 15 residues. CDR1 and CDR2 (germline): PRHDT, FYEKMQ (reference sequence). The DNA for the CDR3 is TGTGCCAGCAGCTTAGAGTCAGGGGGCGACTCTATTCAGTACTTC. Translation gives CASSLESGGDSIQYF.

V gene TRBV5-4 combines with J gene TRBJ2-5; the match to TRBD1 covers 12 bases. Germline loops: CDR1 SGHNT, CDR2 YYREEE (reference sequence). This CDR3 contains 14 residues. J was trimmed by 5 bases and V by 10 bases; bases with no gene match: 9. This chain's CDR3 is CASQGTGGVETQYF. The CDR3 region has the DNA TGTGCCTCTCAGGGGACAGGGGGCGTGGAGACCCAGTACTTC.

The genes are TRBV9 and TRBJ2-1, with D tentatively TRBD2 (5 bases). V gave up 2 bases and J gave up 10 bases, with 10 bases separating them. Per germline, CDR1 SGDLS and CDR2 YYNGEE. This CDR3 comprises 12 residues. The CDR3 here is CASSVISGEQFF. Here the CDR3 DNA reads TGTGCCAGCAGCGTGATCTCGGGGGAGCAGTTCTTC.

The V and J genes are TRBV11-3 and TRBJ1-1; D is unresolved. Germline V CDR1 and CDR2: SGHNT, YENEEA. The CDR3 spans 11 residues. V lost 7 bases and J 1 base, leaving 4 bases between the germline ends. CDR3 sequence (DNA): TGTGCCAGCACCCGGAACACTGAAGCTTTCTTT. It codes for CASTRNTEAFF.

The chain combines TRBV7-9 with TRBJ1-5; D is possibly TRBD1 (6 bases). The CDR3 is 13 residues long. V gave up 5 bases and J gave up 8 bases, with 13 bases separating them. CDR1 and CDR2 (germline): SEHNR, FQNEAQ (reference sequence). Written as DNA, the CDR3 is TGTGCCAGCAGCGAGGGACAATGGGAGCCCCAGCATTTT. The encoded protein is CASSEGQWEPQHF.

The V gene is TRBV19, the J gene TRBJ2-1; D perhaps matches TRBD1 (5 bases). The germline V and J ends were trimmed by 10 bases and 7 bases, with 14 bases remaining between them. The CDR3 runs to 12 residues. Germline V gives CDR1 LNHDA, CDR2 SQIVND (reference sequence). CDR3: CATLQGLNEQFF. CDR3 sequence (DNA): TGTGCCACCCTTCAGGGCCTGAATGAGCAGTTCTTC.

The J gene is TRBJ1-5, the V gene TRBV11-2; D may be TRBD1 (6 bases). Trimming took off 2 bases at V and 5 bases at J, with 7 bases between the two ends. This CDR3 has 13 residues. Germline V gene lookup returns CDR1 SGHAT and CDR2 FQNNGV. Written as DNA, the CDR3 is TGTGCCAGCAGCTTAAACAGGGATCAGCCCCAGCATTTT. It codes for CASSLNRDQPQHF.

This rearrangement joins TRBV5-1 to TRBJ2-4; 10 positions agree with TRBD2. Germline V gives CDR1 SGHRS, CDR2 YFSETQ. V lost 2 bases to trimming and J lost 8 bases; unmatched junction nucleotides: 1. The CDR3 has 13 residues. The CDR3 region is CASSFLAGDIQYF. The CDR3 DNA is TGCGCCAGCAGCTTCCTAGCGGGAGACATTCAGTACTTC.